This TCR beta chain appears in the sequencing data of a study of T cells after yellow fever vaccination. General study findings and limits: Detected again after the booster were most primary-vaccination clones, at nearly 97% CD4 and about 90% CD8. Researchers noted that a small share of clonotypes showed up in both CD4 and CD8 compartments. The secondary response peaked faster, at day 5 versus 15, but was weaker. Within FACS-sorted repertoires, abundant clonotypes contaminating from the bulk population could be present.

TCRdb re-analysed the 5' RACE reads in MiXCR, keeping a single row per CDR3 protein. Of 100,000 to 150,000 distinct CDR3 sequences listed, under 8% are singletons. V lost 4 bases and J 8 bases, leaving 12 bases between the germline ends. This CDR3 comprises 14 residues. CDR1 and CDR2 (germline): MGHDK, SYGVNS. A note on this clonotype: Its antigen remains unidentified.

The specimen comprised CD4+ T cells sorted from PBMCs, sampled more than 8 days after the first yellow fever vaccination. The V and J genes are TRBV25-1 and TRBJ1-6, with D uncertain. This receptor was identified in a man in his late teens or twenties who received the YFV17D yellow fever vaccine. The CDR3 DNA is TGTGCCAGCAGTGCCCTTGGGCCTTATTCACCCCTCCACTTT. Amino acids: CASSALGPYSPLHF. Full variable domain (missing parts from reference TRBV25-1 and TRBJ1-6): EADIYQTPRYLVIGTGKKITLECSQTMGHDKMYWYQQDPGMELHLIHYSYGVNSTEKGDLSSESTVSRIRTEHFPLTLESARPSHTSQYLCASSALGPYSPLHFGNGTRLTVT.